Listed below are T cell receptor beta chains from one sample, sequenced in a study of shared T cell receptors in the human thymus. Profiling relied on immunoSEQ multiplex PCR, and the TCRdb table lists in-frame clones only, not all of them. Of approximately 730,000 clones in the sample, approximately 85% were seen once. These records were also assigned to another study, of human thymus T cells.

The specimen sequenced was thymocytes. These receptors came from a girl under two years old with a congenital heart defect. The CDR3 runs from the conserved cysteine through the conserved F or W. A D gene is named only where the DNA matches it firmly.

v_gene	d_gene	j_gene	CDR3aa
TRBV27	.	TRBJ2-1	CASSFEREALYNEQFF
TRBV6-1	.	TRBJ1-1	CASSEIGLGTEAFF
TRBV5-4	.	TRBJ1-2	CASSLNRENYGYTF
TRBV30	TRBD1	TRBJ1-5	CAWSGPGTGGCQPQHF
TRBV11-2	.	TRBJ1-4	CASSGQRSNEKLFF
TRBV28	TRBD1	TRBJ1-3	CASSLCGQGGSGNTIYF
TRBV27	.	TRBJ1-2	CASSSTRGLISYGYTF
TRBV18	.	TRBJ1-1	CAGAPSNTEAFF
TRBV28	.	TRBJ1-4	CASSFRGGICLTNEKLFF
TRBV6-1	TRBD2	TRBJ2-7	CASSGGRGVYEQYF
TRBV14	.	TRBJ1-3	CASSPLIVGNTIYF
TRBV5-4	.	TRBJ2-5	CASSFRLQETQYF
TRBV11-1	TRBD1	TRBJ1-1	CASSDAGGNTEAFF
TRBV20-1	TRBD1	TRBJ1-2	CSARDRIGYTF
TRBV19	TRBD1	TRBJ1-4	CASSRNRDRDEKLFF
TRBV4-3	TRBD1	TRBJ1-5	CASSRDRCYNQPQHF
TRBV6-5	.	TRBJ1-5	CASRASSPQPQHF